The 32 T cell receptor beta chains below all came from one sample that was sequenced in a study of T cell responses to AZD1222 COVID-19 vaccine. Profiled with immunoSEQ multiplex PCR; TCRdb holds only in-frame clones, not every one. The table records about 110,000 clones, around 81% of them present only once. This sample comprised peripheral blood, obtained on day 0 of AZD1222 vaccination. Receptors originate from an adult in good health.

The genes are TRBV19 and TRBJ2-2, with 10 nucleotides matching TRBD1. The CDR3 is 16 residues long. V shed 3 bases, J shed 5 bases, and the junction held 6 bases outside the gene matches. In germline, CDR1 is LNHDA, CDR2 SQIVND (reference sequence). In DNA form, the CDR3 reads TGTGCCAGTAGTATTCTAAGGACAGGGGGAACCGGGGAGCTGTTTTTT. Translating it yields CASSILRTGGTGELFF.

This clone was seen more than once but under ten times. CDR3 DNA sequence: TGTGCCAGCAGTCCTTACACCTCTGGAAACACCATATATTTT. This sequence encodes CASSPYTSGNTIYF. This chain uses TRBV28 with TRBJ1-3; no reliable D call. There are 14 residues in the CDR3. Trimming shortened V by 5 bases and J by 0 bases, and 8 bases separated the two germline ends. Germline V gene sequence: CDR1 MDHEN, CDR2 SYDVKM.

The chain joins TRBV28 to TRBJ2-7; TRBD1 matches 10 bases. The V gene end was trimmed by 5 bases and the J gene end by 7 bases; junction bases not matched to a gene: 8. CDR1 and CDR2 from the germline V gene are MDHEN and SYDVKM. The CDR3 has 14 residues. The CDR3 nucleotides are TGTGCCAGCAGTGGGACAGGGGCGGGGAGGGAGCAGTACTTC. Protein: CASSGTGAGREQYF.

This clone appeared a few times. This sequence joins TRBV28 and TRBJ1-2; D is unclear. CDR1 and CDR2 from the germline V gene are MDHEN and SYDVKM. The CDR3 has 12 residues. V gave up 2 bases and J gave up 7 bases, with 8 bases separating them. CDR3 amino acids: CASSLSQSGYTF. The CDR3 DNA is TGTGCCAGCAGTTTAAGTCAGAGTGGCTACACCTTC.

The chain is built from TRBV5-1 and TRBJ2-7, with D possibly being TRBD1 or TRBD2 (6 bases each). The V end was cut by 2 bases, the J end by 4 bases, with 16 bases between. The CDR3 covers 15 residues. Germline loops: CDR1 SGHRS, CDR2 YFSETQ. The CDR3 DNA reads as TGCGCCAGCAGCTTTTCGGGTCAGGGGACTTACGAGCAGTACTTC. Translating gives CASSFSGQGTYEQYF.

The V gene is TRBV9, the J gene TRBJ2-1, with 10 positions matching TRBD2. This CDR3 is built from 16 residues. Germline CDR1 is SGDLS and CDR2 is YYNGEE. V was pared by 3 bases and J by 0 bases, with 3 bases of the junction left unmatched. In DNA form, the CDR3 reads TGTGCCAGCAGCGCTAGCGGGAGTGTCTCCTACAATGAGCAGTTCTTC. This codes for CASSASGSVSYNEQFF.

The chain couples TRBV9 to TRBJ1-2; TRBD1 aligns across 10 bases. Germline CDR1 is SGDLS and CDR2 is YYNGEE. The CDR3 sequence is 14 residues long. V shed 3 bases and J 4 bases; nucleotides not matched to a gene: 3. The CDR3 loop is CASSAGQGTYGYTF. CDR3 sequence (DNA): TGTGCCAGCAGCGCGGGACAGGGGACCTATGGCTACACCTTC. Full variable domain (outside the CDR3, taken from reference TRBV9 and TRBJ1-2): DSGVTQTPKHLITATGQRVTLRCSPRSGDLSVYWYQQSLDQGLQFLIQYYNGEERAKGNILERFSAQQFPDLHSELNLSSLELGDSALYFCASSAGQGTYGYTFGSGTRLTVV.

The chain is built from TRBV21-1 and TRBJ1-1. TRBV21-1 is designated a pseudogene. This CDR3 spans 14 amino acids. The CDR3, as DNA: TGTGCCAGCCCCCGGAGGGGGTTGAACACTGAAGCTTTCTTT. Encoded protein: CASPRRGLNTEAFF.

The chain links TRBV2 to TRBJ1-1; tentative D call: TRBD1 (6 bases). The V and J ends lost 5 bases and 0 bases respectively, with 10 bases between them. The germline V gene has CDR1 SNHLY and CDR2 FYNNEI. This CDR3 spans 14 amino acids. CDR3 nucleotide sequence: TGTGCCAGCAGTCAAGGACAGCTGAACACTGAAGCTTTCTTT. Translation gives CASSQGQLNTEAFF.

This chain uses TRBV6-5 with TRBJ2-7, with 11 nucleotides matching TRBD2. After removal of 6 bases from V and 7 bases from J, the junction contained 8 bases not matched to a gene. This CDR3 spans 14 amino acids. CDR1 is MNHEY, CDR2 SVGAGI, per germline. The CDR3 region is CASRHSGGDGEQYF. The CDR3 DNA reads as TGTGCCAGCAGGCATAGCGGGGGGGACGGTGAGCAGTACTTC.

This chain uses TRBV5-1 with TRBJ2-1; 13 nucleotides line up with TRBD2. The germline V gene has CDR1 SGHRS and CDR2 YFSETQ. CDR3 length: 17 amino acids. With 4 bases clipped from V and 6 bases from J, the junction kept 10 bases outside the gene matches. DNA of the CDR3: TGCGCCAGCAGCGCGACAGGACTAGCGGGGGCCCGCAATGAGCAGTTCTTC. It specifies CASSATGLAGARNEQFF.

This clone showed up just a few times. This chain uses TRBV28 with TRBJ1-5; D is uncertain. This CDR3 has 18 residues. The V end was cut by 5 bases, the J end by 7 bases, with 27 bases between. CDR1 is MDHEN, CDR2 SYDVKM, per germline. In nucleotides, the CDR3 is TGTGCCAGCAGTCCCAGCCCGGGTCTAGGTAGTCAGGACCAGCCCCAGCATTTT. This gives the protein CASSPSPGLGSQDQPQHF. The complete variable domain, with remaining parts taken from reference TRBV28 and TRBJ1-5, reads DVKVTQSSRYLVKRTGEKVFLECVQDMDHENMFWYRQDPGLGLRLIYFSYDVKMKEKGDIPEGYSVSREKKERFSLILESASTNQTSMYLCASSPSPGLGSQDQPQHFGDGTRLSIL.

This chain links TRBV18 with TRBJ1-4; possibly TRBD1 for D (6 bases). This CDR3 is 19 amino acids long. V gave up 2 bases and J gave up 6 bases, with 25 bases separating them. Per germline, CDR1 KGHSH and CDR2 LQKENI. The CDR3 DNA reads as TGTGCCAGCTCACCAATAATCCCCGGGGGCGCTGGGAAGGATGAAAAACTGTTTTTT. It specifies CASSPIIPGGAGKDEKLFF.

This clone appeared a few times. V and J are TRBV5-1 and TRBJ2-7, with D unresolved. Per germline, CDR1 SGHRS and CDR2 YFSETQ. This CDR3 has 15 amino acids. The germline V and J ends were trimmed by 1 base and 2 bases, with 13 bases remaining between them. The CDR3 DNA is TGCGCCAGCAGCTTGACGGCCTCTCCCACCTACGAGCAGTACTTC. It is translated as CASSLTASPTYEQYF.

The table lists this clone with a few counts. The chain recombines TRBV10-3 with TRBJ2-1, with 8 bases matching TRBD2. Trimming removed 5 bases from V and 0 bases from J; junction bases left unmatched: 3. The CDR3 contains 15 residues. CDR1 and CDR2 (germline): ENHRY, SYGVKD. CDR3 nucleotide sequence: TGTGCCATCAGTTCAGCGGGGGACTCCTACAATGAGCAGTTCTTC. It specifies CAISSAGDSYNEQFF.

In this sample, this clone turned up a few times. The chain joins TRBV5-8 to TRBJ2-2; perhaps TRBD2 as D (5 bases). V lost 5 bases and J 5 bases, leaving 10 bases between the germline ends. The CDR3 has 13 amino acids. CDR1 SGHTS and CDR2 YDEGEE come from the germline V gene. CDR3 bases: TGTGCCAGCAGATTGACGGGGACCGGGGAGCTGTTTTTT. Translating gives CASRLTGTGELFF. The full variable domain, in which reference TRBV5-8 and TRBJ2-2 provide the parts outside the CDR3, is EAGVTQSPTHLIKTRGQQATLRCSPISGHTSVYWYQQALGLGLQFLLWYDEGEERNRGNFPPRFSGRQFPNYSSELNVNALELEDSALYLCASRLTGTGELFFGEGSRLTVL.

This clone appeared a few times. The chain links TRBV11-3 to TRBJ1-1, with 7 bases fitting TRBD1. Trimming at V came to 1 base and at J to 5 bases, leaving 1 base not matched to a gene. The V gene's germline CDR1 is SGHNT and CDR2 YENEEA. This CDR3 contains 13 residues. This CDR3 reads CASSLVQGTEAFF. In DNA form, the CDR3 reads TGTGCCAGCAGCTTAGTACAGGGGACTGAAGCTTTCTTT.

The chain links TRBV28 to TRBJ2-1, with TRBD2 matching 13 bases. Unmatched junction bases numbered 3, after V lost 5 bases and J lost 5 bases. The CDR3 is 15 residues long. From germline, CDR1 is MDHEN and CDR2 SYDVKM. The CDR3 sequence is CASSKLAGGNNEQFF. Here the CDR3 DNA reads TGTGCCAGCAGTAAACTAGCGGGGGGGAACAATGAGCAGTTCTTC. The variable domain in full, completed from reference TRBV28 and TRBJ2-1, reads DVKVTQSSRYLVKRTGEKVFLECVQDMDHENMFWYRQDPGLGLRLIYFSYDVKMKEKGDIPEGYSVSREKKERFSLILESASTNQTSMYLCASSKLAGGNNEQFFGPGTRLTVL.

The chain is built from TRBV28 and TRBJ1-5, with 9 positions matching TRBD1. CDR1 and CDR2 (germline): MDHEN, SYDVKM. J lost 4 bases, V lost 5 bases, and 9 bases had no gene match. The CDR3 covers 16 residues. The CDR3 DNA sequence: TGTGCCAGCAGTGTACTCTCCGGGACAGGGAATCAGCCCCAGCATTTT. Its protein is CASSVLSGTGNQPQHF.

This chain uses TRBV7-8 with TRBJ1-2, with 10 bases that match TRBD1. V shed 0 bases and J 3 bases; nucleotides not matched to a gene: 4. Looked up from germline, CDR1 is SGHVS and CDR2 is FQNEAQ. The CDR3 covers 16 residues. The CDR3 bases are TGTGCCAGCAGCTTAGCGGGGGACAGGGGCGACTATGGCTACACCTTC. As protein: CASSLAGDRGDYGYTF.

The J gene is TRBJ2-7, the V gene TRBV20-1; possibly TRBD1 for D (5 bases). Germline CDR1 and CDR2: DFQATT and SNEGSKA (reference sequence). This CDR3 spans 11 amino acids. The V end was cut by 6 bases, the J end by 7 bases, with 13 bases between. CDR3 bases: TGCAGTGCGGACCAAAAGGGGGAGCAGTACTTC. Its protein is CSADQKGEQYF.

The chain joins TRBV4-2 to TRBJ2-5; D remains ambiguous. CDR1 LGHNA and CDR2 YNFKEQ come from the germline V gene. There are 14 residues in the CDR3. Between the trimmed V and J ends, which lost 1 base and 3 bases, there was a span of 9 bases. CDR3 amino acids: CASSQAHVKETQYF. As DNA, the CDR3 is TGTGCCAGCAGCCAAGCACATGTAAAAGAGACCCAGTACTTC.

As DNA, the CDR3 is TGTGCCAGCAGTTGGACAATAACTAGCAGTGGCAATGAGCAGTTCTTC. This codes for CASSWTITSSGNEQFF. The chain joins TRBV6-6 to TRBJ2-1, with D tentatively TRBD2 (6 bases). V was shortened by 4 bases and J by 6 bases, with 19 bases between the two germline ends. The CDR3 consists of 16 residues. From germline, CDR1 is MNHNY and CDR2 SVGAGI (reference sequence).

The J gene is TRBJ1-2, the V gene TRBV6-5; D is uncertain. The germline gives CDR1 MNHEY, CDR2 SVGAGI. V was trimmed by 4 bases and J by 8 bases, leaving 11 bases between them. CDR3 size: 12 residues. The CDR3 DNA reads TGTGCCAGCAGTTCGGCGTTTGTGGGCTACACCTTC. It codes for CASSSAFVGYTF.

The rearrangement uses TRBV30 and TRBJ1-5; no reliable D call. The CDR3 is made up of 13 amino acids. Germline V gene sequence: CDR1 GTSNPN, CDR2 SVGIG (reference sequence). Trimming took 5 bases from V and 2 from J, leaving 10 bases between them. CDR3 sequence reads: CAWAGEGNQPQHF. The CDR3 DNA reads as TGTGCCTGGGCAGGTGAAGGCAATCAGCCCCAGCATTTT.

The chain recombines TRBV5-5 with TRBJ2-7, with 7 nucleotides matching TRBD1. There are 15 residues in the CDR3. The V segment lost 0 bases and the J segment 0 bases; nucleotides outside the gene matches: 3. From germline, CDR1 is SGHKS and CDR2 YYEKEE (reference sequence). CDR3 in DNA: TGTGCCAGCAGCTTGGTATCAGGGGGCTCCTACGAGCAGTACTTC. Encoded protein: CASSLVSGGSYEQYF. Complete variable domain (other parts from reference TRBV5-5 and TRBJ2-7): DAGVTQSPTHLIKTRGQQVTLRCSPISGHKSVSWYQQVLGQGPQFIFQYYEKEERGRGNFPDRFSARQFPNYSSELNVNALLLGDSALYLCASSLVSGGSYEQYFGPGTRLTVT.

The chain combines TRBV3-1 (or the pseudogene TRBV3-2) with TRBJ1-4; D gene uncertain. Looked up from germline, CDR1 is LGHDT and CDR2 is YNNKEL (reference sequence). Trimming removed 0 bases from V and 5 bases from J, with 13 bases in between. This CDR3 comprises 16 residues. The CDR3 is CASSQDTGIVNEKLFF. The DNA of the CDR3 is TGTGCCAGCAGCCAAGATACGGGGATAGTGAATGAAAAACTGTTTTTT.

The chain employs TRBV25-1 and TRBJ1-2; D is uncertain. V lost 3 bases and J 0 bases, leaving 5 bases between the germline ends. CDR3 length: 13 residues. Germline V gives CDR1 MGHDK, CDR2 SYGVNS. The CDR3 region has the DNA TGTGCCAGCAGTGACACCTCTAACTATGGCTACACCTTC. Amino acid sequence: CASSDTSNYGYTF.

V and J are TRBV24-1 and TRBJ2-3; 8 nucleotides match TRBD2. The ends lost 3 bases at V and 0 bases at J; junction bases unmatched: 1. The CDR3 runs to 15 residues. Germline CDR1 is KGHDR and CDR2 is SFDVKD. CDR3 sequence reads: CATSDPSGSTDTQYF. In DNA, the CDR3 is TGTGCCACCAGTGATCCTAGCGGGAGCACAGATACGCAGTATTTT.

The rearrangement uses TRBV4-3 and TRBJ1-2; 7 nucleotides match TRBD1. V shed 2 bases, J shed 8 bases, and the junction held 8 bases outside the gene matches. The germline CDR1 and CDR2 sequences are LGHNA and YSLEER. The CDR3 totals 14 residues. The CDR3 DNA reads as TGCGCCAGCAGCCAATCGACAGGGACTTTAGGCTACACCTTC. It codes for CASSQSTGTLGYTF.

This sequence joins TRBV5-1 and TRBJ1-6; 9 nucleotides match TRBD1. CDR1 and CDR2 from the germline V gene are SGHRS and YFSETQ. Trimming at V came to 3 bases and at J to 12 bases, leaving 13 bases not matched to a gene. The CDR3 has 16 amino acids. CDR3 region: CASSSRAGQGYIPLHF. As DNA, the CDR3 is TGCGCCAGCAGCTCCCGAGCGGGACAGGGTTATATACCCCTCCACTTT.

V gene TRBV5-1 combines with J gene TRBJ1-1; the D is unclear. Germline V CDR1 and CDR2: SGHRS, YFSETQ. V lost 4 bases to trimming and J lost 4 bases, with 8 bases between them. The CDR3 spans 12 residues. The CDR3 region is CASSPAGTEAFF. In DNA form, the CDR3 reads TGCGCCAGCAGCCCGGCGGGCACTGAAGCTTTCTTT.